This entry features one TCR beta chain sequence. Its antigen is undetermined. TCRdb reanalysed the 5' RACE reads using MiXCR and keeps one entry per CDR3 protein. There are about 43,000 distinct CDR3 sequences in the sample; approximately 31% occur only once, and less than 4% lies in the top ten. The study's findings and limits: Larger-cohort validation covered only one TCR beta V-J rearrangement. Greatest tumor Treg TCR overlap was with tumor naive CD4+ cells.

The V end was cut by 3 bases, the J end by 4 bases, with 18 bases between. The CDR3 spans 16 residues. Sequencing input: memory CD4+ T cells sorted from a lymph node. Documented subset: memory CD4+ T cells, CD4+CD45RO+CD25-. The chain recombines TRBV12-3 or TRBV12-4 with TRBJ1-2, with D possibly being TRBD1 (5 bases). The sequence was obtained from a female donor with breast cancer. The CDR3 spells CASSFDSPSGLYGYTF. The CDR3 bases are TGTGCCAGCAGTTTTGACAGCCCATCTGGTCTCTATGGCTACACCTTC.